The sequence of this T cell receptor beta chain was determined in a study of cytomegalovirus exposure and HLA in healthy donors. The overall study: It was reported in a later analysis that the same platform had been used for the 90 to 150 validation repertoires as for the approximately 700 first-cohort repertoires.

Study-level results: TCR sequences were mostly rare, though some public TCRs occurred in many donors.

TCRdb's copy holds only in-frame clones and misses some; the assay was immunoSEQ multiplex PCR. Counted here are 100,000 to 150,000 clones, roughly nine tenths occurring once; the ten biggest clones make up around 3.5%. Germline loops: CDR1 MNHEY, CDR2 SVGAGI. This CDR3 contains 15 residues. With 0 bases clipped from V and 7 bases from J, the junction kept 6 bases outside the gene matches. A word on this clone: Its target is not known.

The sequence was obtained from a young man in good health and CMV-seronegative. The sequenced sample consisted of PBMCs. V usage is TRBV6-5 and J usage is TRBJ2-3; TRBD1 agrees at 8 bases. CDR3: CASSYSGQGANTQYF. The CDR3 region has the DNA TGTGCCAGCAGTTACTCCGGGCAGGGGGCGAATACGCAGTATTTT.